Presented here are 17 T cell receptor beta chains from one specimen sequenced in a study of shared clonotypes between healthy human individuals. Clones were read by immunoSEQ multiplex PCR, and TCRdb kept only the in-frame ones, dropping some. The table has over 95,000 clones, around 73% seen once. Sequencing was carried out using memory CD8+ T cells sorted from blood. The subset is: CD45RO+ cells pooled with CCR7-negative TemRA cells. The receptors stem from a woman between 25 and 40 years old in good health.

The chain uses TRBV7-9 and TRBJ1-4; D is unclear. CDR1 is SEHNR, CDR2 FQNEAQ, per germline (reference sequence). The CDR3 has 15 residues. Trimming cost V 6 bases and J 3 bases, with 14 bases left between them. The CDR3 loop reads CASSGFDGANEKLFF. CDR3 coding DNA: TGTGCCAGCAGTGGGTTTGACGGAGCTAATGAAAAACTGTTTTTT.

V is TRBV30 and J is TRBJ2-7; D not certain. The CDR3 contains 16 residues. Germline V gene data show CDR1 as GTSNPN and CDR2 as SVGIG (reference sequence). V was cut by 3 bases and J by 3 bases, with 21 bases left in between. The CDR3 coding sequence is TGTGCCTGGAGAGGAATCCAAGGAGATGAAGACTACGAGCAGTACTTC. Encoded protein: CAWRGIQGDEDYEQYF.

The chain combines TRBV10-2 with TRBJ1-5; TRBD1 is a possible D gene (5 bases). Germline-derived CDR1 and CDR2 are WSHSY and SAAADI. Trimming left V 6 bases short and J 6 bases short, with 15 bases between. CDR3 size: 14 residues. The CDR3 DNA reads TGCGCCAGCAGAGATGGACCCGGGGGTCAGCCCCAGCATTTT. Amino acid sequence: CASRDGPGGQPQHF.

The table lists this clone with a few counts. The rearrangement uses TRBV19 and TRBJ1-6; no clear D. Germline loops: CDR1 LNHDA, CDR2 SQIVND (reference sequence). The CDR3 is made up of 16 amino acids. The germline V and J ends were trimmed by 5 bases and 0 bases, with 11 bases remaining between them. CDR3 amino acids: CASSLSGSSYNSPLHF. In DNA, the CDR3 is TGTGCCAGTAGTCTAAGTGGGAGCTCCTATAATTCACCCCTCCACTTT.

DNA of the CDR3: TGTGCCAGCAGTTCCACCGGGACAGAGCTCACCTACGAGCAGTACTTC. Protein: CASSSTGTELTYEQYF. The V gene is TRBV27, the J gene TRBJ2-7, with 7 bases identical to TRBD1. The V segment lost 4 bases and the J segment 2 bases; nucleotides outside the gene matches: 11. CDR1 is MNHEY, CDR2 SMNVEV, per germline (reference sequence). This CDR3 has 16 amino acids.

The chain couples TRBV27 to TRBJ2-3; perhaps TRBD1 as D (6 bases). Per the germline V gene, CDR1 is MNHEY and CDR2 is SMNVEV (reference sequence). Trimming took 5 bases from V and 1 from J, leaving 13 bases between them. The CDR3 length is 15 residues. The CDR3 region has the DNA TGTGCCAGCAGTATCAATCCAGGGGGCACAGATACGCAGTATTTT. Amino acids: CASSINPGGTDTQYF.

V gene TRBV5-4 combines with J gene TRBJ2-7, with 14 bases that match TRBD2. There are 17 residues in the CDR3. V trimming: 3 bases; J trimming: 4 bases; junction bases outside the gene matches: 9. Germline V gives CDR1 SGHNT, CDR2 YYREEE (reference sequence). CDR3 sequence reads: CASSSTSGRASVYEQYF. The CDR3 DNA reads TGTGCCAGCAGCTCGACTAGCGGGAGGGCGTCAGTGTACGAGCAGTACTTC. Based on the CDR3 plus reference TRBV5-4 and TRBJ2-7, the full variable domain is ETGVTQSPTHLIKTRGQQVTLRCSSQSGHNTVSWYQQALGQGPQFIFQYYREEENGRGNFPPRFSGLQFPNYSSELNVNALELDDSALYLCASSSTSGRASVYEQYFGPGTRLTVT.

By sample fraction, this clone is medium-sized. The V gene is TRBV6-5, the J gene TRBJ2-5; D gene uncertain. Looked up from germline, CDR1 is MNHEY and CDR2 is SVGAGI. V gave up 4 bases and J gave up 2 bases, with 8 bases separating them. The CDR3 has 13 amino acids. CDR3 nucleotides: TGTGCCAGCAGTTTGGCAGCTCAAGAGACCCAGTACTTC. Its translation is CASSLAAQETQYF.

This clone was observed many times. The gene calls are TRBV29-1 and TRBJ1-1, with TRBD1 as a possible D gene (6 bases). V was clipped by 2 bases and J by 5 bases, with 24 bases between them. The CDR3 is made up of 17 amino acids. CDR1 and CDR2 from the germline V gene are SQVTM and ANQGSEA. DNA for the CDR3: TGCAGCGTTGAATCTGGGACACTAGGGGGGGAATGGACTGAAGCTTTCTTT. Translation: CSVESGTLGGEWTEAFF.

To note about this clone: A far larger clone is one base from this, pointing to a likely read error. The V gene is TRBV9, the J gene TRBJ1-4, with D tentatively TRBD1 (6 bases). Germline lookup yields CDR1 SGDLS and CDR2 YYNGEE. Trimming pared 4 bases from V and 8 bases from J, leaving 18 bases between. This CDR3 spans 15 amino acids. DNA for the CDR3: TGTGCCAGCAGCTTCGGGGGCAGCCCAAAGGAAAAACTGTTTTTT. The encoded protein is CASSFGGSPKEKLFF. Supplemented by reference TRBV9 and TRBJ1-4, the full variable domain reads DSGVTQTPKHLITATGQRVTLRCSPRSGDLSVYWYQQSLDQGLQFLIQYYNGEERAKGNILERFSAQQFPDLHSELNLSSLELGDSALYFCASSFGGSPKEKLFFGSGTQLSVL.

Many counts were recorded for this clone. The CDR3 region is CASSLGVLTVYNEQFF. The CDR3 region has the DNA TGTGCCAGCAGCTTAGGTGTGTTAACCGTCTACAATGAGCAGTTCTTC. The chain recombines TRBV7-8 with TRBJ2-1; D is undetermined. The CDR3 covers 16 residues. The germline V gene encodes CDR1 SGHVS and CDR2 FQNEAQ. V was cut by 1 base and J by 3 bases, with 13 bases left in between.

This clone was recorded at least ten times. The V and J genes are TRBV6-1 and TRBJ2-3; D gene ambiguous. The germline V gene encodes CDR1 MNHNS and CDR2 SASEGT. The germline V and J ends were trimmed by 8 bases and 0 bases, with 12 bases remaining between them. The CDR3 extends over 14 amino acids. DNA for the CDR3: TGTGCCAGCTGCTCAGCGCCCAGCACAGATACGCAGTATTTT. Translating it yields CASCSAPSTDTQYF.

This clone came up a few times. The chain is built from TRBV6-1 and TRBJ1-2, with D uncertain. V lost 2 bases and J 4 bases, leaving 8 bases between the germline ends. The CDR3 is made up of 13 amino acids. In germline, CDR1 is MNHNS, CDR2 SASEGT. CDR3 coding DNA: TGTGCCAGCAGTGAAATGGGGAGCTATGGCTACACCTTC. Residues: CASSEMGSYGYTF.

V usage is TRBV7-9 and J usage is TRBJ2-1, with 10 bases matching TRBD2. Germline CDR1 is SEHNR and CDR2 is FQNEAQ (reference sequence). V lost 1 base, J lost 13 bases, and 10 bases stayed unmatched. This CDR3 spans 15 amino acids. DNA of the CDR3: TGTGCCAGCAGCTTAGAGCGAGCGGGAGGGCAAAGACAGTTCTTC. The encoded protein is CASSLERAGGQRQFF.

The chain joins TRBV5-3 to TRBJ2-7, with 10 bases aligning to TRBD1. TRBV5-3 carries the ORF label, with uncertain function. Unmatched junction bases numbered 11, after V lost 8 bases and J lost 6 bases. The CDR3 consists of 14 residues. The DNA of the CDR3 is TGTGCCAGCAGCGGGGACAGGGGCTTTTCCGAGCAGTACTTC. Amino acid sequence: CASSGDRGFSEQYF.

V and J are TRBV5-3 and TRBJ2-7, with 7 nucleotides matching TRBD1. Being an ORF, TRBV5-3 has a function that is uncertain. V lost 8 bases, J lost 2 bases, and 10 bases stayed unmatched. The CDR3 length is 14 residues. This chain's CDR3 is CASRPGQDPYEQYF. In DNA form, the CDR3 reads TGTGCCAGCAGGCCCGGACAGGATCCCTACGAGCAGTACTTC.

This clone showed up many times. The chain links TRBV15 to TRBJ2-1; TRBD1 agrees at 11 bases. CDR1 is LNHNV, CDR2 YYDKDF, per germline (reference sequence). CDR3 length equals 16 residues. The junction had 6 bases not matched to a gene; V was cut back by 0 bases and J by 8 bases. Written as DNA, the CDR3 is TGTGCCACCAGCAGAGACGCGGGGACAGGGGGACATGAGCAGTTCTTC. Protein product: CATSRDAGTGGHEQFF. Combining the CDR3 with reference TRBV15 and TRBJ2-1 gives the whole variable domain DAMVIQNPRYQVTQFGKPVTLSCSQTLNHNVMYWYQQKSSQAPKLLFHYYDKDFNNEADTPDNFQSRRPNTSFCFLDIRSPGLGDTAMYLCATSRDAGTGGHEQFFGPGTRLTVL.